This T cell receptor beta chain was captured in a study of long-term antiretroviral therapy in people with HIV. The run of the v3.0 immunoSEQ assay was at survey level. The data were produced by immunoSEQ multiplex PCR, yet TCRdb's version contains in-frame clones alone and is incomplete. The table has about 36,000 clones, 75% to 90% seen once. V lost 6 bases and J 7 bases, leaving 13 bases between the germline ends. The CDR3 runs 12 residues. Germline V lookup: CDR1 MNHNY, CDR2 SVGAGI (reference sequence). The receptor was isolated from a man in his thirties or forties with HIV. Specimen: unsorted PBMCs, collected 3.4 years after starting antiretroviral therapy. This chain joins TRBV6-6 and TRBJ2-7, with a possible D match to TRBD1 (5 bases). The CDR3 region is CASSYLGREQYF. The CDR3 DNA follows: TGTGCCAGCAGCTACCTGGGGCGAGAGCAGTACTTC.